Sequencing of this T cell receptor (beta chain) was carried out in a study of cytomegalovirus exposure and HLA in healthy donors. The germline gives CDR1 SEHNR, CDR2 FQNEAQ (reference sequence). Trimming stripped 1 base from V and 3 bases from J, with 15 bases between. The CDR3 runs to 17 residues. The PCR was carried out with 60 Vbeta primers and 13 Jbeta primers. The method was immunoSEQ multiplex PCR; TCRdb's version includes in-frame clones alone and lacks a portion of them. Among about 140,000 clones listed, 70% to 80% were seen once. The receptor was derived from a female donor in good health and CMV-seronegative. The rearrangement uses TRBV7-9 and TRBJ1-4, with unresolved D. Sample: PBMCs. This chain's CDR3 is CASSLGPPRLANEKLFF. Here the CDR3 DNA reads TGTGCCAGCAGCTTAGGGCCCCCCCGCCTGGCTAATGAAAAACTGTTTTTT.